The T cell receptor beta chain under discussion was sequenced for a study of Graves' ophthalmopathy and Graves' hyperthyroidism. Study results and caveats: Cross-validated, the 13-signature model showed 87.88%/81.08% sensitivity/specificity, and 80%/75% in the test set.

This clonotype showed up many times. Its antigen remains unidentified. CDR3 regions of TCR beta were amplified from RNA transcripts. A first-round RT-PCR used HTBI primers, followed by a second-round multiplex PCR. In TCRdb, the multiplex PCR reads were re-called with MiXCR into one record per CDR3 protein. The data contain roughly 300,000 distinct CDR3 sequences, 17% of them singletons. The CDR3 is 13 residues long. V gave up 3 bases and J gave up 1 base, with 6 bases separating them. The germline gives CDR1 SGHDN, CDR2 FVKESK. J is TRBJ1-2 and V is TRBV14; D is possibly TRBD1 (5 bases). The specimen was peripheral blood. The source of this sequence is an adult man with Graves' ophthalmopathy. The DNA of the CDR3 is TGTGCCAGCAGCCACAGGGTTAACTATGGCTACACCTTC. Residues: CASSHRVNYGYTF.